This passage covers 8 T cell receptor beta chains from one sample sequenced in a study of T cell clonotyping in hematopoietic cell transplantation. Measured with immunoSEQ multiplex PCR; TCRdb has only the in-frame clones, and not every one. Here the sample spans 4,000 to 5,000 clones, roughly 94% being singletons. Sample: peripheral blood mononuclear cells, taken 30 days after allogeneic stem cell transplant. All receptors derive from a male patient in his 70s who had an allogeneic stem cell transplant from an unrelated donor, so T cells may come from the graft donor. Some clones in this sample may be carry-over from other donors' samples.

The genes are TRBV28 and TRBJ1-1, with 7 bases identical to TRBD1. V lost 2 bases, J lost 1 base, and 1 base stayed unmatched. The CDR3 is 14 amino acids. Germline CDR1 and CDR2: MDHEN and SYDVKM. The CDR3 reads CASSLGDRNTEAFF. The CDR3 DNA sequence: TGTGCCAGCAGTTTAGGGGACAGGAACACTGAAGCTTTCTTT. The whole variable domain, filled in from reference TRBV28 and TRBJ1-1, reads DVKVTQSSRYLVKRTGEKVFLECVQDMDHENMFWYRQDPGLGLRLIYFSYDVKMKEKGDIPEGYSVSREKKERFSLILESASTNQTSMYLCASSLGDRNTEAFFGQGTRLTVV.

The V and J genes are TRBV4-2 and TRBJ1-4; D is undetermined. Germline V gene data show CDR1 as LGHNA and CDR2 as YNFKEQ. The V end lost 3 bases, the J end lost 0 bases, and 11 bases lay between the germline ends. The CDR3 has 16 residues. The CDR3 DNA sequence: TGTGCCAGCAGCCAGACCCAACTTGCAACTAATGAAAAACTGTTTTTT. Protein: CASSQTQLATNEKLFF.

V gene TRBV28 combines with J gene TRBJ1-5; unclear D gene. V lost 6 bases to trimming and J lost 3 bases, with 9 bases between them. This CDR3 comprises 13 residues. Germline CDR1 reads MDHEN; CDR2 reads SYDVKM. CDR3 nucleotide sequence: TGTGCCAGCAGCGAAACGCACAATCAGCCCCAGCATTTT. It encodes CASSETHNQPQHF.

The chain is built from TRBV7-9 and TRBJ2-2; 10 nucleotides match TRBD2. The J segment lost 0 bases and the V segment lost 8 bases, leaving 3 bases of the junction unmatched. The CDR3 totals 15 residues. Per the germline V gene, CDR1 is SEHNR and CDR2 is FQNEAQ (reference sequence). The CDR3 DNA reads as TGTGCCAGCGGGGGACTAGCGACGAACACCGGGGAGCTGTTTTTT. This sequence encodes CASGGLATNTGELFF.

The chain employs TRBV5-4 and TRBJ1-1; possible D gene TRBD1, 5 bases. Between the trimmed V and J ends, which lost 2 bases and 4 bases, there was a span of 12 bases. Germline V lookup: CDR1 SGHNT, CDR2 YYREEE (reference sequence). The CDR3 consists of 14 residues. The CDR3 DNA reads TGTGCCAGCAGCTTCGGGGGGGGAGGCACTGAAGCTTTCTTT. As protein: CASSFGGGGTEAFF.

This rearrangement joins TRBV28 to TRBJ2-3; TRBD2 agrees at 9 bases. The CDR3 sequence is 17 residues long. Losses at the gene ends were 6 bases for V and 5 bases for J; bases not matched to a gene: 15. The germline V gene has CDR1 MDHEN and CDR2 SYDVKM. Written as DNA, the CDR3 is TGTGCCAGCAGCTCGGGGGACAGCGGGAGGTACAGAGATACGCAGTATTTT. Translation gives CASSSGDSGRYRDTQYF.

The DNA for the CDR3 is TGTGCCAGCGGTGCATGGGGTTGGGACACTGAAGCTTTCTTT. It is translated as CASGAWGWDTEAFF. The chain links TRBV28 to TRBJ1-1; D is ambiguous. Trimming took 8 bases from V and 3 from J, leaving 16 bases between them. CDR3 length equals 14 residues. Germline V lookup: CDR1 MDHEN, CDR2 SYDVKM.

This rearrangement joins TRBV7-2 to TRBJ1-1; TRBD1 is a possible D gene (5 bases). V lost 6 bases, J lost 4 bases, and 18 bases lay in between. Per germline, CDR1 SGHTA and CDR2 FQGNSA. The CDR3 loop spans 15 amino acids. Here the CDR3 DNA reads TGTGCCAGCAGAAGAAGGTTCGGACAACTCACTGAAGCTTTCTTT. It translates to CASRRRFGQLTEAFF.